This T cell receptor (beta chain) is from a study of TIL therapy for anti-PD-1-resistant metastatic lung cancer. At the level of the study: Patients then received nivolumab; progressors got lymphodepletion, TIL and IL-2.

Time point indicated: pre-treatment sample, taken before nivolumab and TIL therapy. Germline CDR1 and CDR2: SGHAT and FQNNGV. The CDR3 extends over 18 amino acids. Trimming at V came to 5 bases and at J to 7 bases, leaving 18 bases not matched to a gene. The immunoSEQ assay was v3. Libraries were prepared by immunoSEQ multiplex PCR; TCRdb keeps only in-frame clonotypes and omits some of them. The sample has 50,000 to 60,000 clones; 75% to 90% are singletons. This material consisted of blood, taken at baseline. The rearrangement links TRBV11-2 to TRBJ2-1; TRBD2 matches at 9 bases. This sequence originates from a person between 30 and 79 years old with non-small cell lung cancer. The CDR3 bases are TGTGCCAGCAGCCCAGAGACTAGCGGTCAGTGGGGGAAGAATGAGCAGTTCTTC. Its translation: CASSPETSGQWGKNEQFF.